The 9 T cell receptor beta chains reported below all come from one sample, sequenced in a study of PD-1 blockade in classical Hodgkin lymphoma. Time point defined: cycle 4 day 1 (C4D1), after five to seven weeks of nivolumab. All patients relapsed after autologous stem cell transplantation, and brentuximab vedotin exposure varied. The data were produced by immunoSEQ multiplex PCR, yet TCRdb's version contains in-frame clones alone and is incomplete. The data show over 85,000 clones, 85% to 95% seen once. The sequences come from peripheral blood mononuclear cells (PBMCs), collected before the fourth cycle of nivolumab. The receptors were gathered from a human donor with classical Hodgkin lymphoma.

The gene calls are TRBV5-1 and TRBJ2-2; D not certain. This CDR3 has 13 amino acids. V lost 1 base to trimming and J lost 4 bases, with 5 bases between them. Germline V gene lookup returns CDR1 SGHRS and CDR2 YFSETQ. CDR3 sequence (DNA): TGCGCCAGCAGCTTGAGTGTCACCGGGGAGCTGTTTTTT. It translates to CASSLSVTGELFF.

This chain uses TRBV9 with TRBJ2-1; no clear D. Germline CDR1 is SGDLS and CDR2 is YYNGEE. V shed 7 bases and J shed 6 bases, with 11 bases lying between them. The CDR3 contains 12 residues. The CDR3: CASGNSLNEQFF. The CDR3 nucleotides read TGTGCCAGCGGAAATTCCCTCAATGAGCAGTTCTTC.

This clone was observed once. The chain combines TRBV19 with TRBJ2-7, with 10 bases aligning to TRBD1. After removal of 3 bases from V and 2 bases from J, the junction contained 4 bases not matched to a gene. Germline values: CDR1 LNHDA, CDR2 SQIVND (reference sequence). The CDR3 spans 15 residues. The CDR3, as DNA: TGTGCCAGTAGTATGGGGACAGGGGTACCCTACGAGCAGTACTTC. Protein sequence: CASSMGTGVPYEQYF.

The chain combines TRBV10-3 with TRBJ2-7, with TRBD2 as a possible D gene (6 bases). Trimming took 8 bases from V and 6 from J, leaving 17 bases between them. CDR3 length: 13 residues. Per germline, CDR1 ENHRY and CDR2 SYGVKD. The CDR3, as DNA: TGTGCCATCGGGGCGGGGATAGGAGGCGAGCAGTACTTC. Its translation is CAIGAGIGGEQYF.

The CDR3 sequence is CAWIGGAHEQYF. The CDR3 DNA follows: TGTGCCTGGATTGGGGGGGCCCACGAGCAGTACTTC. The V call is TRBV30, the J call TRBJ2-7; perhaps TRBD2 as D (7 bases). V lost 4 bases and J 5 bases, leaving 12 bases between the germline ends. The CDR3 loop spans 12 amino acids. Germline assignment: CDR1 GTSNPN and CDR2 SVGIG (reference sequence).

The chain has TRBV5-1 and TRBJ2-2; maybe TRBD2 (6 bases). Germline values: CDR1 SGHRS, CDR2 YFSETQ. The CDR3 consists of 15 residues. Trimming took 2 bases from V and 5 from J, leaving 13 bases between them. The CDR3 nucleotides read TGCGCCAGCAGCTTAGGGACTGTGGGAACCGGGGAGCTGTTTTTT. It yields the protein CASSLGTVGTGELFF.

The chain links TRBV18 to TRBJ2-5, with D perhaps being TRBD1 or TRBD2 (6 bases each). The CDR3 has 11 residues. Trimming shortened V by 8 bases and J by 5 bases, and 9 bases separated the two germline ends. The germline V gene encodes CDR1 KGHSH and CDR2 LQKENI. DNA for the CDR3: TGTGCCAGCACAGGGAGGGAGACCCAGTACTTC. It yields the protein CASTGRETQYF.

Here the CDR3 DNA reads TGTGCCAGCAGCTCCCTGACTAGCTCCTACAATGAGCAGTTCTTC. It translates to CASSSLTSSYNEQFF. The chain has TRBV7-3 and TRBJ2-1; a weak D match, TRBD2 (6 bases). V lost 4 bases, J lost 0 bases, and 10 bases lay in between. The CDR3 length is 15 residues. Germline V gene data show CDR1 as SGHTA and CDR2 as FQGTGA.

This rearrangement joins TRBV10-1 to TRBJ1-1, with a weak D call TRBD1 (6 bases). The CDR3 totals 14 residues. Germline assignment: CDR1 WNHNN and CDR2 SYGVQD (reference sequence). Trimming removed 4 bases from V and 2 bases from J, with 11 bases in between. The DNA of the CDR3 is TGCGCCAGCAGTGCCGGGACAAGCAACACTGAAGCTTTCTTT. Its translation: CASSAGTSNTEAFF.